The T cell receptor beta chain under discussion was sequenced for a study of shared clonotypes between healthy human individuals. Points from the study as a whole: Lower generation probabilities were found for non-shared clonotypes than for those shared by all four donors. Memory subsets generally showed lower estimated richness than naive subsets.

Between the trimmed V and J ends, which lost 8 bases and 1 base, there was a span of 12 bases. The germline gives CDR1 MGHDK, CDR2 SYGVNS. The CDR3 has 13 residues. As concerns this clone: Its cognate antigen is unknown.

Terminally differentiated effector memory CD45RA+ cells were excluded from the naive CD8 cells, which were CD45RO-negative and positively selected for CCR7. Libraries were prepared by immunoSEQ multiplex PCR; TCRdb keeps only in-frame clonotypes and omits some of them. The top ten hold approximately 25% of the sample, which has about 750,000 clones, over 90% seen once. The TCR sequence derives from a man younger than 45 in good health. The chain carries TRBV25-1 and TRBJ2-7, with D tentatively TRBD2 (5 bases). Sequencing input: naive CD8+ T cells sorted from blood. CDR3 bases: TGTGCCAGCTCGGACTCAAGATCCTACGAGCAGTACTTC. The encoded protein is CASSDSRSYEQYF.